There are many counts of the clone carrying this T cell receptor beta chain. The data belong to a study of T-cell memory formation after mild COVID-19. Study background: TCR clusters were largely donor specific.

TCRdb re-called the 5' RACE reads through MiXCR, storing one row per CDR3 protein. This sample has over 150,000 distinct CDR3 sequences, with 15% to 20% found just once. Germline-derived CDR1 and CDR2 are SGHTA and FQGNSA. This CDR3 is built from 13 residues. V lost 1 base to trimming and J lost 5 bases, with 8 bases between them. Sequencing was done on a sample of PBMCs or a T cell subset sorted from them (not recorded which). The TCR was taken from a man aged 18 to 29 who had mild COVID-19 (a few samples of this study predate the infection). Cell type and time point are not known. The chain links TRBV7-2 to TRBJ1-1, with D possibly TRBD1 on 5 matching bases. In DNA, the CDR3 is TGTGCCAGCAGCTTAGGGGGCCGGACTGAAGCTTTCTTT. Its protein product is CASSLGGRTEAFF.